A single sample is the source of the 18 T cell receptor beta chains below, sequenced in a study of T-cell reconstitution after alpha-beta-depleted transplantation in children. The authors prepared the TCRbeta library with unique molecular identifiers. TCRdb re-analysed the PCR reads in MiXCR, keeping a single row per CDR3 protein. The sample has 440,000 or so distinct CDR3 sequences, 43% seen once. This sample comprised PBMCs, obtained before TCRalphabeta/CD19-depleted stem cell transplant. All receptors derive from a girl aged 2 to 9 with aplastic anemia, due to receive a stem cell transplant.

This chain connects TRBV7-2 to TRBJ2-3, with 11 positions matching TRBD2. Germline CDR1 reads SGHTA; CDR2 reads FQGNSA. The CDR3 is 16 residues long. The V segment lost 3 bases and the J segment 5 bases; nucleotides outside the gene matches: 7. CDR3 coding DNA: TGTGCCAGCAGCTTTTTAGCGGGAGGGCCGGGAGATACGCAGTATTTT. Translated: CASSFLAGGPGDTQYF.

The chain is built from TRBV30 and TRBJ1-5, with D unresolved. The CDR3 extends over 13 amino acids. Germline CDR1 is GTSNPN and CDR2 is SVGIG (reference sequence). Trimming removed 2 bases from V and 7 bases from J, with 12 bases in between. CDR3 in amino acids: CAWSSLPRQPQHF. The CDR3 DNA is TGTGCCTGGAGTAGTCTCCCGCGACAGCCCCAGCATTTT.

This clonotype was counted once. A clone one base away is much larger, so this may be a read error. The V and J genes are TRBV11-2 and TRBJ2-1, with a tentative D call TRBD1 (5 bases). The CDR3 spans 14 residues. Germline values: CDR1 SGHAT, CDR2 FQNNGV. The CDR3 sequence: CASSLDRVYNELFF. DNA of the CDR3: TGTGCCAGCAGCTTAGACAGGGTGTACAATGAGCTGTTCTTC.

This clonotype was seen at least ten times. For the CDR3, the DNA is TGCGCCAGCAGCTTGGACAGTAGAGACATTCAGTACTTC. Translated: CASSLDSRDIQYF. The chain links TRBV5-1 to TRBJ2-4; D is undetermined. This CDR3 is built from 13 residues. Germline CDR1 SGHRS, CDR2 YFSETQ. V was trimmed by 0 bases and J by 8 bases, leaving 9 bases between them.

The CDR3 sequence: CASSFFSGSEETQYF. As DNA, the CDR3 is TGTGCCAGCAGTTTTTTTAGCGGGAGCGAAGAGACCCAGTACTTC. This chain links TRBV11-2 with TRBJ2-5; 9 bases fit TRBD2. The CDR3 contains 15 residues. Germline trimming cut 6 bases from V and 3 bases from J; bases unmatched to any gene: 8. Germline loops: CDR1 SGHAT, CDR2 FQNNGV.

The rearrangement joins TRBV15 to TRBJ2-5; no definite D call. Trimming removed 0 bases at V and 2 bases at J, with 4 bases between. Germline assignment: CDR1 LNHNV and CDR2 YYDKDF (reference sequence). This CDR3 has 13 residues. DNA of the CDR3: TGTGCCACCAGCAGAGAACGGCAAGAGACCCAGTACTTC. As protein: CATSRERQETQYF.

In its sample, this clonotype was seen a few times. The chain uses TRBV7-9 and TRBJ2-1; 12 bases fit TRBD2. This CDR3 is built from 17 residues. Germline loops: CDR1 SEHNR, CDR2 FQNEAQ (reference sequence). Trimming removed 5 bases from V and 9 bases from J; junction bases left unmatched: 14. DNA for the CDR3: TGTGCCAGCAGCCCCTCCTTCCTAGCGGGAGGGCCGAGTGAGCAGTTCTTC. It translates to CASSPSFLAGGPSEQFF. Looking up the rest from reference TRBV7-9 and TRBJ2-1 gives the full variable domain: DTGVSQNPRHKITKRGQNVTFRCDPISEHNRLYWYRQTLGQGPEFLTYFQNEAQLEKSRLLSDRFSAERPKGSFSTLEIQRTEQGDSAMYLCASSPSFLAGGPSEQFFGPGTRLTVL.

This clonotype was seen ten or more times. DNA of the CDR3: TGCGCCAGCAGCCAAGATCAGGGGCTAGCGGGAGCCACAGATACGCAGTATTTT. This gives the protein CASSQDQGLAGATDTQYF. This chain connects TRBV4-3 to TRBJ2-3; 10 bases align to TRBD2. The CDR3 covers 18 residues. Germline loops: CDR1 LGHNA, CDR2 YSLEER. Trimming at V came to 0 bases and at J to 2 bases, leaving 8 bases not matched to a gene.

This clonotype appeared many times. The genes are TRBV20-1 and TRBJ2-2, with 9 bases matching TRBD2. Germline loops: CDR1 DFQATT, CDR2 SNEGSKA (reference sequence). V was pared by 1 base and J by 6 bases, with 3 bases of the junction left unmatched. The CDR3 spans 14 residues. In nucleotides, the CDR3 is TGCAGTGCTAGAGGTCTAGCGGGGCCCGGGGAGCTGTTTTTT. This encodes CSARGLAGPGELFF.

This clonotype has ten or more counts. At one boundary the junction diverges from the germline segment, which might be a read error. The CDR3 DNA reads as TGTGCCAGCAAACGGACGAGCAACTTC. Translated: CASKRTSNF. The chain links TRBV27 to TRBJ1-2; the D is unclear. This CDR3 comprises 9 residues. Germline V gives CDR1 MNHEY, CDR2 SMNVEV (reference sequence).

This clonotype was picked up many times. This chain joins TRBV7-2 and TRBJ2-2, with D hard to call. The CDR3 consists of 13 residues. CDR1 is SGHTA and CDR2 is FQGNSA in the germline V gene. Trimming cost V 1 base and J 4 bases, with 4 bases left between them. CDR3 in DNA: TGTGCCAGCAGCTTAGGCGGCACCGGGGAGCTGTTTTTT. Amino acids: CASSLGGTGELFF. Full variable domain (outside the CDR3, taken from reference TRBV7-2 and TRBJ2-2): GAGVSQSPSNKVTEKGKDVELRCDPISGHTALYWYRQSLGQGLEFLIYFQGNSAPDKSGLPSDRFSAERTGGSVSTLTIQRTQQEDSAVYLCASSLGGTGELFFGEGSRLTVL.

This clonotype was observed a few times. V and J are TRBV6-1 and TRBJ1-3, with D possibly being TRBD1 (5 bases). The CDR3 has 13 residues. V lost 0 bases, J lost 7 bases, and 7 bases lay in between. Germline V lookup: CDR1 MNHNS, CDR2 SASEGT. The CDR3 DNA follows: TGTGCCAGCAGTGAAGCCCCAGGGAACACCATATATTTT. Translation: CASSEAPGNTIYF.

Only one count was recorded for this clonotype. The chain carries TRBV7-3 and TRBJ2-4; 12 nucleotides align to TRBD2. With V trimmed by 4 bases and J by 1 base, 11 bases remained unmatched. This CDR3 contains 19 residues. CDR1 SGHTA and CDR2 FQGTGA come from the germline V gene. The DNA of the CDR3 is TGTGCCAGCAGCTCGCTAGCGGGGGGGTTAAGAGCGGCCAAAAACATTCAGTACTTC. Translating it yields CASSSLAGGLRAAKNIQYF.

In its sample, this clonotype was seen many times. V is TRBV5-1 and J is TRBJ2-1, with 14 bases that match TRBD2. The CDR3 runs to 16 residues. Germline V CDR1 and CDR2: SGHRS, YFSETQ. The V gene end was trimmed by 0 bases and the J gene end by 5 bases; junction bases not matched to a gene: 1. CDR3 DNA sequence: TGCGCCAGCAGCTTGGGGGGACTAGCGGGAGACAATGAGCAGTTCTTC. Amino acids: CASSLGGLAGDNEQFF.

V and J are TRBV6-2 or TRBV6-3 and TRBJ2-1; tentatively, D is TRBD2 (6 bases). Trimming removed 5 bases from V and 0 bases from J, with 11 bases in between. The CDR3 runs to 15 residues. Per the germline V gene, CDR1 is MNHEY and CDR2 is SVGEGT. CDR3 DNA sequence: TGTGCCAGCAGTGGACGGAGGGCCTCCTACAATGAGCAGTTCTTC. Amino acid sequence: CASSGRRASYNEQFF.

The rearrangement links TRBV20-1 to TRBJ2-1; D possibly corresponds to TRBD1 (5 bases). CDR3 length: 16 residues. The V end lost 0 bases, the J end lost 6 bases, and 18 bases lay between the germline ends. Per germline, CDR1 DFQATT and CDR2 SNEGSKA (reference sequence). The CDR3 sequence: CSARDGPRGTLNEQFF. The CDR3, as DNA: TGCAGTGCTAGAGATGGGCCAAGGGGAACTCTCAATGAGCAGTTCTTC.

Notes on this clonotype: Germline and junction disagree at one end, which may indicate a read error. The rearrangement joins TRBV29-1 to TRBJ1-2; D remains ambiguous. CDR1 SQVTM and CDR2 ANQGSEA come from the germline V gene. The CDR3 sequence is 11 residues long. The CDR3 nucleotides read TGCAGCGTTGAGGCAGGCTATGGCGACACCTTC. Its protein is CSVEAGYGDTF.

The J gene is TRBJ1-5, the V gene TRBV15; TRBD1 matches at 7 bases. CDR3 length: 18 residues. The V and J ends lost 1 base and 0 bases, in that order; junction bases with no gene match: 9. The germline V gene encodes CDR1 LNHNV and CDR2 YYDKDF (reference sequence). CDR3 in amino acids: CATSRAPGGFDSNQPQHF. CDR3 nucleotides: TGTGCCACCAGCAGAGCCCCAGGGGGTTTCGATAGCAATCAGCCCCAGCATTTT.